Given below is one T cell receptor beta chain in context. The data originate from a study of blood T cell repertoires in COVID-19. Germline CDR1 is SGHRS and CDR2 is YFSETQ. The CDR3 covers 14 residues. V was trimmed by 3 bases and J by 4 bases, leaving 11 bases between them. Sequencing was performed with immunoSEQ multiplex PCR; in TCRdb, only in-frame clones are kept and a portion is missing. The profile shows about 200,000 clones, around 81% of them singletons. This chain uses TRBV5-1 with TRBJ1-3; tentative D call: TRBD1 (6 bases). The sequenced sample was peripheral blood. The TCR was taken from a woman in her 70s with acute or convalescent COVID-19. CDR3 nucleotide sequence: TGCGCCAGCAGCTCGGACAGCAGGGGAAACACCATATATTTT. Residues: CASSSDSRGNTIYF.